A single sample gave rise to the 2 T cell receptor beta chains below, sequenced in a study of blood T cell repertoires in COVID-19. The assay was immunoSEQ multiplex PCR, and TCRdb's table has in-frame clones only and misses some. There are 210,000 or so clones in the sample; approximately 86% occur only once, and 1.3% lies in the top ten. The sample taken for sequencing was peripheral blood. These receptors were collected from a woman aged 25 to 39 with COVID-19, enrolled during active disease.

This chain joins TRBV7-9 and TRBJ1-1; TRBD1 might be the D (6 bases). V lost 3 bases and J lost 1, with 9 bases in between. CDR3 length: 14 residues. Germline CDR1 is SEHNR and CDR2 is FQNEAQ (reference sequence). CDR3 DNA sequence: TGTGCCAGCAGCTTCAAGGGGGAGAACACTGAAGCTTTCTTT. Translating gives CASSFKGENTEAFF. Full variable domain (outside the CDR3, taken from reference TRBV7-9 and TRBJ1-1): DTGVSQNPRHKITKRGQNVTFRCDPISEHNRLYWYRQTLGQGPEFLTYFQNEAQLEKSRLLSDRFSAERPKGSFSTLEIQRTEQGDSAMYLCASSFKGENTEAFFGQGTRLTVV.

The table lists this clone with a count of one. J is TRBJ2-1 and V is TRBV5-6; maybe TRBD1 (5 bases). The CDR3 extends over 18 amino acids. Deletions cut 3 bases from V and 0 bases from J, with 19 bases between. Germline V lookup: CDR1 SGHDT, CDR2 YYEEEE. The CDR3 nucleotides are TGTGCCAGCAGCTCCGACCGACAGAGCAGCTTCTCCTACAATGAGCAGTTCTTC. It translates to CASSSDRQSSFSYNEQFF.